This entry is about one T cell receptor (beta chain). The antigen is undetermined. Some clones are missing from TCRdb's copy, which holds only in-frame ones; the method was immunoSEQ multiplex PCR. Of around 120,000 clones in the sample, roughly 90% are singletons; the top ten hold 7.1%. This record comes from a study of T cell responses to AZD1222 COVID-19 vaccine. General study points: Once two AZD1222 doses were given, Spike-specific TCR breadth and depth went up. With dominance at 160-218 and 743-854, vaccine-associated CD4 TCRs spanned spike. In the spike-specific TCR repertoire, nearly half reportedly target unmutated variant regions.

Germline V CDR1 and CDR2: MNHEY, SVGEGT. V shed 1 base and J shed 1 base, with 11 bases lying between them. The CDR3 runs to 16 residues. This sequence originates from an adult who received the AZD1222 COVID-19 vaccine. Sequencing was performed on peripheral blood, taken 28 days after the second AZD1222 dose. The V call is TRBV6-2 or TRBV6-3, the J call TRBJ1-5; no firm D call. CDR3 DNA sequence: TGTGCCAGCAGTTACTGGACCGGGTCCAGCAATCAGCCCCAGCATTTT. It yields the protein CASSYWTGSSNQPQHF.